Below are 25 T cell receptor beta chains sequenced from a single sample in a study of cytomegalovirus exposure and HLA in healthy donors. Assay used: immunoSEQ multiplex PCR; TCRdb lists only in-frame clones, some missing. The sample includes about 140,000 clones, 85% to 90% seen only once; the top ten take less than 3%. The sample was PBMCs. These receptors were obtained from a man between 18 and 29 years old in good health and CMV-seronegative.

V usage is TRBV27 and J usage is TRBJ2-1; 7 bases align to TRBD2. Per the germline V gene, CDR1 is MNHEY and CDR2 is SMNVEV (reference sequence). The V gene end was trimmed by 6 bases and the J gene end by 0 bases; junction bases not matched to a gene: 8. The CDR3 loop spans 16 amino acids. The CDR3 region has the DNA TGTGCCAGCAGACCGAGCGGGATTCACTCCTACAATGAGCAGTTCTTC. Translation gives CASRPSGIHSYNEQFF.

The chain uses TRBV28 and TRBJ2-7; 8 bases match TRBD1. The germline CDR1 and CDR2 sequences are MDHEN and SYDVKM. CDR3 size: 13 residues. J lost 4 bases, V lost 7 bases, and 6 bases had no gene match. The DNA of the CDR3 is TGTGCCAGCACCGGACAGGGAAGGTACGAGCAGTACTTC. This encodes CASTGQGRYEQYF.

V usage is TRBV5-1 and J usage is TRBJ2-5, with D perhaps matching TRBD1 (7 bases). The CDR3 runs to 15 residues. V was cut by 0 bases and J by 3 bases, with 12 bases left in between. Germline loops: CDR1 SGHRS, CDR2 YFSETQ. CDR3 protein: CASSLARGTEETQYF. CDR3 bases: TGCGCCAGCAGCTTGGCCCGCGGGACAGAAGAGACCCAGTACTTC.

This clone was picked up one time. The junction differs from germline at one of its ends, possibly a read error. The chain recombines TRBV30 with TRBJ2-7; weak D call: TRBD2 (6 bases). Germline V gives CDR1 GTSNPN, CDR2 SVGIG (reference sequence). CDR3 length: 11 residues. CDR3 in amino acids: CAWRGIGTELF. In DNA form, the CDR3 reads TGTGCCTGGAGGGGTATCGGGACTGAACTCTTC.

V and J are TRBV30 and TRBJ2-1; 14 bases are a match to TRBD2. V shed 5 bases and J 5 bases; nucleotides not matched to a gene: 5. The CDR3 extends over 15 amino acids. CDR1 is GTSNPN and CDR2 is SVGIG in the germline V gene (reference sequence). The CDR3 region is CAWRGLAGGHNEQFF. The DNA of the CDR3 is TGTGCCTGGCGCGGACTAGCGGGAGGCCACAATGAGCAGTTCTTC.

J is TRBJ2-1 and V is TRBV19; 7 nucleotides line up with TRBD2. CDR1 is LNHDA, CDR2 SQIVND, per germline (reference sequence). The CDR3 loop spans 16 amino acids. V was pared by 6 bases and J by 6 bases, with 14 bases of the junction left unmatched. The CDR3 nucleotides are TGTGCCAGTAGCCAACCCCTTTCCGGGAGGCTCAATGAGCAGTTCTTC. Its protein is CASSQPLSGRLNEQFF.

Only a few counts were recorded for this clone. This chain joins TRBV2 and TRBJ2-5; D is undetermined. Germline CDR1 SNHLY, CDR2 FYNNEI. The CDR3 runs to 11 residues. V gave up 2 bases and J gave up 5 bases, with 3 bases separating them. The CDR3 nucleotides read TGTGCCAGCAGTGAACCGGAGACCCAGTACTTC. It is translated as CASSEPETQYF. Together with reference TRBV2 and TRBJ2-5, the CDR3 gives the full variable domain: EPEVTQTPSHQVTQMGQEVILRCVPISNHLYFYWYRQILGQKVEFLVSFYNNEISEKSEIFDDQFSVERPDGSNFTLKIRSTKLEDSAMYFCASSEPETQYFGPGTRLLVL.

This clone was seen more than once but under ten times. The V and J genes are TRBV27 and TRBJ2-1; 11 nucleotides match TRBD2. The CDR3 runs to 16 residues. Germline-derived CDR1 and CDR2 are MNHEY and SMNVEV (reference sequence). Trimming at V came to 6 bases and at J to 4 bases, leaving 8 bases not matched to a gene. In DNA form, the CDR3 reads TGTGCCAGCAGGCGGGGGACTAGCGGACTGTACAATGAGCAGTTCTTC. It encodes CASRRGTSGLYNEQFF.

This chain links TRBV7-2 with TRBJ2-5; 14 bases fit TRBD2. The CDR3 length is 15 residues. Losses at the gene ends were 3 bases for V and 4 bases for J; bases not matched to a gene: 1. Germline CDR1 reads SGHTA; CDR2 reads FQGNSA. Written as DNA, the CDR3 is TGTGCCAGCAGCTTGGGACTAGCGGGAGCAGAGACCCAGTACTTC. Residues: CASSLGLAGAETQYF. The full variable domain, rest sourced from reference TRBV7-2 and TRBJ2-5, is GAGVSQSPSNKVTEKGKDVELRCDPISGHTALYWYRQSLGQGLEFLIYFQGNSAPDKSGLPSDRFSAERTGGSVSTLTIQRTQQEDSAVYLCASSLGLAGAETQYFGPGTRLLVL.

This clone was counted between two and nine times. V is TRBV7-9 and J is TRBJ1-2; 10 bases agree with TRBD1. CDR1 is SEHNR, CDR2 FQNEAQ, per germline (reference sequence). This CDR3 is built from 15 residues. The J segment lost 4 bases and the V segment lost 5 bases, leaving 7 bases of the junction unmatched. The CDR3 DNA sequence: TGTGCCAGCAGCCCGACGGGACAGGGGTTCTATGGCTACACCTTC. This translates into CASSPTGQGFYGYTF.

The rearrangement links TRBV5-1 to TRBJ2-7; perhaps TRBD1 as D (6 bases). CDR3 length equals 16 residues. Germline CDR1 and CDR2: SGHRS and YFSETQ. V was clipped by 1 base and J by 0 bases, with 14 bases between them. This chain's CDR3 is CASSLLPGHTSYEQYF. The CDR3, as DNA: TGCGCCAGCAGCTTGCTCCCGGGACATACCTCCTACGAGCAGTACTTC.

This clone was recorded only once. The chain uses TRBV7-9 and TRBJ1-1, with D unclear. CDR1 SEHNR and CDR2 FQNEAQ come from the germline V gene (reference sequence). Trimming removed 5 bases at V and 3 bases at J, with 10 bases between. The CDR3 contains 13 residues. Here the CDR3 reads CASSPTTDTEAFF. CDR3 bases: TGTGCCAGCAGCCCCACTACGGACACTGAAGCTTTCTTT.

This clone appeared a single time. The chain links TRBV18 to TRBJ1-5; 7 bases agree with TRBD1. J gave up 5 bases and V 5 bases, and 12 bases lay outside the gene matches. This CDR3 is built from 16 residues. Germline values: CDR1 KGHSH, CDR2 LQKENI. In DNA form, the CDR3 reads TGTGCCAGCTCAATGGACAACCCTAGGGGGCATCAGCCCCAGCATTTT. Its protein is CASSMDNPRGHQPQHF.

The V call is TRBV27, the J call TRBJ1-1, with D possibly TRBD1 on 5 matching bases. V lost 6 bases and J 4 bases, leaving 12 bases between the germline ends. The CDR3 runs 13 residues. CDR1 is MNHEY, CDR2 SMNVEV, per germline (reference sequence). Written as DNA, the CDR3 is TGTGCCAGCAGGCAGGGCTTCGCCACTGAAGCTTTCTTT. It yields the protein CASRQGFATEAFF.

The J gene is TRBJ2-7, the V gene TRBV6-1; 7 bases map to TRBD2. The CDR3 covers 15 residues. With V trimmed by 1 base and J by 0 bases, 3 bases remained unmatched. From germline, CDR1 is MNHNS and CDR2 SASEGT. The CDR3 DNA follows: TGTGCCAGCAGTGAAGGGGGAGGGGCCTCCTACGAGCAGTACTTC. Amino acid sequence: CASSEGGGASYEQYF.

The V gene is TRBV7-9, the J gene TRBJ2-1; 7 bases are shared with TRBD2. Trimming removed 5 bases from V and 4 bases from J; junction bases left unmatched: 14. CDR1 is SEHNR and CDR2 is FQNEAQ in the germline V gene (reference sequence). CDR3 length: 17 amino acids. CDR3 nucleotides: TGTGCCAGCAGCCCCGAGGGAGGGAGCGGACCGTACAATGAGCAGTTCTTC. This gives the protein CASSPEGGSGPYNEQFF.

The rearrangement links TRBV6-5 to TRBJ2-7; no definite D call. Germline V CDR1 and CDR2: MNHEY, SVGAGI. V was clipped by 2 bases and J by 3 bases, with 8 bases between them. The CDR3 covers 13 residues. The CDR3 loop reads CASSYSTDYEQYF. The CDR3 bases are TGTGCCAGCAGTTACAGCACAGACTACGAGCAGTACTTC.

The CDR3 reads CSVEDREGADYGYTF. The CDR3 region has the DNA TGCAGCGTTGAAGATCGGGAGGGGGCGGACTATGGCTACACCTTC. The chain couples TRBV29-1 to TRBJ1-2; 7 bases line up with TRBD1. J lost 3 bases, V lost 0 bases, and 7 bases had no gene match. The CDR3 spans 15 residues. CDR1 is SQVTM, CDR2 ANQGSEA, per germline.

The chain couples TRBV4-3 to TRBJ1-3; no reliable D call. Germline V gene sequence: CDR1 LGHNA, CDR2 YSLEER. Trimming left V 0 bases short and J 2 bases short, with 8 bases between. The CDR3 loop spans 15 amino acids. The CDR3, as DNA: TGCGCCAGCAGCCAAGACTGGGAGACTGGAAACACCATATATTTT. This translates into CASSQDWETGNTIYF.

V usage is TRBV30 and J usage is TRBJ2-3, with D possibly matching TRBD2 (5 bases). This CDR3 is 14 amino acids long. Trimming removed 4 bases at V and 0 bases at J, with 11 bases between. CDR1 is GTSNPN, CDR2 SVGIG, per germline (reference sequence). CDR3 amino acids: CAWTAGKSTDTQYF. In DNA form, the CDR3 reads TGTGCCTGGACTGCCGGGAAGAGCACAGATACGCAGTATTTT.

This clone came up once. This sequence joins TRBV27 and TRBJ1-4; TRBD1 is a possible D gene (6 bases). This CDR3 has 16 residues. Per the germline V gene, CDR1 is MNHEY and CDR2 is SMNVEV (reference sequence). Trimming removed 2 bases from V and 8 bases from J, with 18 bases in between. The CDR3, as DNA: TGTGCCAGCAGTTTACATCCTCATGGGGGCAGGGAAAAACTGTTTTTT. Translating it yields CASSLHPHGGREKLFF. Together with reference TRBV27 and TRBJ1-4, the CDR3 gives the full variable domain: EAQVTQNPRYLITVTGKKLTVTCSQNMNHEYMSWYRQDPGLGLRQIYYSMNVEVTDKGDVPEGYKVSRKEKRNFPLILESPSPNQTSLYFCASSLHPHGGREKLFFGSGTQLSVL.

The chain is built from TRBV14 and TRBJ2-5; D ambiguous. This CDR3 region has 14 residues. The V gene's germline CDR1 is SGHDN and CDR2 FVKESK. V shed 0 bases and J shed 5 bases, with 10 bases lying between them. The CDR3 loop reads CASSQDSVMETQYF. DNA of the CDR3: TGTGCCAGCAGCCAAGATTCCGTTATGGAGACCCAGTACTTC.

J is TRBJ1-2 and V is TRBV27; 10 nucleotides agree with TRBD1. Germline V CDR1 and CDR2: MNHEY, SMNVEV (reference sequence). CDR3 length: 15 amino acids. The junction had 5 bases not matched to a gene; V was cut back by 4 bases and J by 3 bases. CDR3 loop: CASSSDRGLDYGYTF. DNA of the CDR3: TGTGCCAGCAGTTCCGACAGGGGGCTGGACTATGGCTACACCTTC.

This sequence joins TRBV5-1 and TRBJ1-1; 9 positions agree with TRBD1. This CDR3 comprises 18 residues. With 3 bases clipped from V and 7 bases from J, the junction kept 19 bases outside the gene matches. CDR1 and CDR2 from the germline V gene are SGHRS and YFSETQ. The CDR3 nucleotides are TGCGCCAGCAGCTCGTTATTGCGGGACAGGGACCAGGGATATGAAGCTTTCTTT. Residues: CASSSLLRDRDQGYEAFF.

The genes are TRBV5-1 and TRBJ2-5; D remains ambiguous. CDR3 length equals 12 residues. Trimming removed 4 bases from V and 5 bases from J, with 9 bases in between. In germline, CDR1 is SGHRS, CDR2 YFSETQ. Written as DNA, the CDR3 is TGCGCCAGCAGCATAGCCGGGGAGACCCAGTACTTC. Translating gives CASSIAGETQYF.